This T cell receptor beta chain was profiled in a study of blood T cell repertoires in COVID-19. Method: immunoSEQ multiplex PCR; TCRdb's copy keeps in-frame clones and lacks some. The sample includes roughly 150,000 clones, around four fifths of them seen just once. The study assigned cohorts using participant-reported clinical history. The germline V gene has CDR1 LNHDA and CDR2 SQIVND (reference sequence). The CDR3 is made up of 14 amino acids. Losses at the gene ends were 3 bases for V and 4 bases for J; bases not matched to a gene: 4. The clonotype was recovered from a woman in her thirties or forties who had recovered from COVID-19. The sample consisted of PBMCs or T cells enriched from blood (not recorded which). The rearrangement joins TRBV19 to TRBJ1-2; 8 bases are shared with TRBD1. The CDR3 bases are TGTGCCAGTAGTATCCAGACAGGGGCCTATGGCTACACCTTC. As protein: CASSIQTGAYGYTF. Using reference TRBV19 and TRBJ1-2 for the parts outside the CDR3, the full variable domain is DGGITQSPKYLFRKEGQNVTLSCEQNLNHDAMYWYRQDPGQGLRLIYYSQIVNDFQKGDIAEGYSVSREKKESFPLTVTSAQKNPTAFYLCASSIQTGAYGYTFGSGTRLTVV.